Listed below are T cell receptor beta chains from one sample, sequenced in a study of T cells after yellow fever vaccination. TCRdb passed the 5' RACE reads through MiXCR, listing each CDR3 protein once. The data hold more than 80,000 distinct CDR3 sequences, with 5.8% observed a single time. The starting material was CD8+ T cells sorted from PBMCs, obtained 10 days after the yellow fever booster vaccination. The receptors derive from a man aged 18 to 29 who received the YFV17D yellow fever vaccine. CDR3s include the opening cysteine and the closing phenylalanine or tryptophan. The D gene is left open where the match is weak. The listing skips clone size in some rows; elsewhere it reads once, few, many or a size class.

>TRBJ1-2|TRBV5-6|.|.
CASIRGVARYGYTF
TGTGCCAGCATCCGCGGGGTCGCCCGGTATGGCTACACCTTC
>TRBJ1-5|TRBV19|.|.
CASKEGTGSNQPQHF
TGTGCCAGTAAGGAGGGGACGGGTAGCAATCAGCCCCAGCATTTT
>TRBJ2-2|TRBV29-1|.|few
CSVGGLTNTGELFF
TGCAGCGTTGGTGGGCTAACGAACACCGGGGAGCTGTTTTTT
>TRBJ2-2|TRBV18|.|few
CASHPGTVNTGELFF
TGTGCCAGCCACCCCGGGACGGTGAACACCGGGGAGCTGTTTTTT
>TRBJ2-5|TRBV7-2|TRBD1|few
CASSPGQAETQYF
TGTGCCAGCAGCCCGGGACAGGCAGAGACCCAGTACTTC
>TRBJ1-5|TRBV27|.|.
CASSSQEYSNQPQHF
TGTGCCAGCAGTTCGCAGGAATATAGCAATCAGCCCCAGCATTTT
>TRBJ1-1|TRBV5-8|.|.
CASSPGYSNTEAFF
TGTGCCAGCAGCCCAGGGTACTCGAACACTGAAGCTTTCTTT
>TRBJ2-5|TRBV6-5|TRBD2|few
CASRYLAEETQYF
TGTGCCAGCAGATATCTAGCGGAAGAGACCCAGTACTTC
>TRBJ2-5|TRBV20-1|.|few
CSARDRQAPQETQYF
TGCAGTGCTAGAGATCGACAGGCACCCCAAGAGACCCAGTACTTC
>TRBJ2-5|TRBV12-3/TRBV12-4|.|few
CASSSDSPAETQYF
TGTGCCAGCAGTTCGGACTCCCCGGCTGAGACCCAGTACTTC
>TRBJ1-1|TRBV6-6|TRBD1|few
CASSYPDRADTEAFF
TGTGCCAGCAGTTACCCCGACAGGGCGGACACTGAAGCTTTCTTT
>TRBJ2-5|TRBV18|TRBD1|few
CASSPMPGQPNQETQYF
TGTGCCAGCTCGCCCATGCCGGGACAGCCTAACCAAGAGACCCAGTACTTC
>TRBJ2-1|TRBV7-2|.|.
CASSLGQSTEQFF
TGTGCCAGCAGCTTAGGACAGTCTACTGAGCAGTTCTTC
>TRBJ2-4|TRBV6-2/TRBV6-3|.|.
CASSYQGGSKNIQYF
TGTGCCAGCAGTTACCAAGGGGGGAGCAAAAACATTCAGTACTTC
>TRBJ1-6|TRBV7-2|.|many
CASSDFPDSNSPLHF
TGTGCCAGCAGTGACTTCCCGGACAGTAATTCACCCCTCCACTTT
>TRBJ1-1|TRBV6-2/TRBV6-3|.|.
CASNVPDRPSLNTEAFF
TGTGCCAGCAACGTCCCTGACAGACCTTCGCTGAACACTGAAGCTTTCTTT
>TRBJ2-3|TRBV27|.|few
CASNAGYTDTQYF
TGTGCCAGCAATGCAGGATACACAGATACGCAGTATTTT
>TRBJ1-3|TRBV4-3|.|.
CASSRNTGEWGNTIYF
TGCGCCAGCAGCCGTAATACCGGAGAGTGGGGAAACACCATATATTTT
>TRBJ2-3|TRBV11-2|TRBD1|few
CASRPGTGGGTPSTDTQYF
TGTGCCAGCAGGCCCGGGACAGGGGGGGGGACCCCAAGTACAGATACGCAGTATTTT
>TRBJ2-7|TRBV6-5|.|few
CASTYGLGTSYEQYF
TGTGCCAGCACTTACGGGCTCGGGACTTCCTACGAGCAGTACTTC
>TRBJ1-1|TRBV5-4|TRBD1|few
CASSLIGTGVNTEAFF
TGTGCCAGCAGCTTGATCGGGACAGGGGTGAACACTGAAGCTTTCTTT
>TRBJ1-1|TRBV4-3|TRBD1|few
CASSPWTGMNTEAFF
TGCGCCAGCAGCCCTTGGACAGGAATGAACACTGAAGCTTTCTTT
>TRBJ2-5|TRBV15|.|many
CATSVDRRPQETQYF
TGTGCCACCAGCGTTGACAGGAGACCTCAAGAGACCCAGTACTTC
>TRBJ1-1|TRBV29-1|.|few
CSVGGTEAFF
TGCAGCGTTGGGGGTACTGAAGCTTTCTTT
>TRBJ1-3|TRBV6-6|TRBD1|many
CASSYSYRGSSGNTIYF
TGTGCCAGCAGTTACTCGTACAGGGGGAGCTCTGGAAACACCATATATTTT
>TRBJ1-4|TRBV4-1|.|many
CASSQGGVQLFF
TGCGCCAGCAGCCAAGGTGGAGTACAACTGTTTTTT
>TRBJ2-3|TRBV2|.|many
CASSWDSTDTQYF
TGTGCCAGCAGTTGGGACAGCACAGATACGCAGTATTTT
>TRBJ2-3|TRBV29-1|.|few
CSVWPESADTQYF
TGCAGCGTTTGGCCGGAGTCGGCAGATACGCAGTATTTT
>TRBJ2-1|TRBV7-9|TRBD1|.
CASSSPGTGGYQISDEQFF
TGTGCCAGCAGCTCCCCCGGGACAGGGGGGTATCAAATCTCCGATGAGCAGTTCTTC
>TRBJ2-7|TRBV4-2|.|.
CASSQDGAEQYF
TGTGCCAGCAGCCAAGATGGGGCCGAGCAGTACTTC
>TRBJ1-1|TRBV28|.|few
CASSFYGPNTEAFF
TGTGCCAGCAGTTTCTATGGACCGAACACTGAAGCTTTCTTT
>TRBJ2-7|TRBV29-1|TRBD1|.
CSGGQGITEQYF
TGCAGCGGAGGACAGGGGATCACCGAGCAGTACTTC
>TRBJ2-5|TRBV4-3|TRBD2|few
CASSQDSGLARETQYF
TGCGCCAGCAGCCAAGATTCCGGACTAGCGAGAGAGACCCAGTACTTC
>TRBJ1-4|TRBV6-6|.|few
CASRNRALWEKLFF
TGTGCCAGCAGAAACCGGGCCCTTTGGGAAAAACTGTTTTTT
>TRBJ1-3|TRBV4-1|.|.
CASSQDYEGLPTIYF
TGCGCCAGCAGCCAAGATTACGAGGGGCTACCCACCATATATTTT
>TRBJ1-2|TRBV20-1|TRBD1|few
CSANHRGQGDSHAGGYTF
TGCAGTGCAAACCATAGGGGCCAGGGGGACTCACACGCGGGCGGCTACACCTTC
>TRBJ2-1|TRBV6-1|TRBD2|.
CASSIKGLAPNEQFF
TGTGCCAGCAGTATAAAGGGACTAGCGCCCAATGAGCAGTTCTTC
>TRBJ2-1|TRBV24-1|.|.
CATSEWQGYEQFF
TGTGCCACCAGTGAGTGGCAGGGGTATGAGCAGTTCTTC
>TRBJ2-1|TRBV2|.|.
CASSDPGGGLINEQFF
TGTGCCAGCAGTGATCCCGGGGGCGGCCTCATTAATGAGCAGTTCTTC
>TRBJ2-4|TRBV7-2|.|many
CASSYRRTGYDIQYF
TGTGCCAGCAGCTACCGACGGACGGGGTATGACATTCAGTACTTC
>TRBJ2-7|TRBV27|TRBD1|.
CASSLSGQGPYEQYF
TGTGCCAGCAGTTTATCGGGACAGGGCCCCTACGAGCAGTACTTC
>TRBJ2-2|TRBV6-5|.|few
CASSLIGSGELFF
TGTGCCAGCAGCCTGATTGGGTCCGGGGAGCTGTTTTTT
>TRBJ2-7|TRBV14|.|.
CASSQGTAYEQYF
TGTGCCAGCAGCCAAGGGACAGCCTACGAGCAGTACTTC
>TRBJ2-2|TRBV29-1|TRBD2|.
CSVGRSGDTGELFF
TGCAGCGTTGGGAGGAGCGGGGACACCGGGGAGCTGTTTTTT
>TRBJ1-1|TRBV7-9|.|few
CASSTGPEAFF
TGTGCCAGCAGCACTGGACCTGAAGCTTTCTTT
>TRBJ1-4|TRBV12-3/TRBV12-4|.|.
CASSSLQGRHEKLFF
TGTGCCAGCAGTTCCCTGCAGGGGAGACATGAAAAACTGTTTTTT
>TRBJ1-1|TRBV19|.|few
CASSQIPGRAAEAFF
TGTGCCAGTAGTCAAATACCGGGACGGGCAGCTGAAGCTTTCTTT
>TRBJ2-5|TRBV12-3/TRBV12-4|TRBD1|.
CASSGTGRETQYF
TGTGCCAGCAGTGGGACAGGGAGGGAGACCCAGTACTTC
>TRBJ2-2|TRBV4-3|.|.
CASSHFDGNSGELFF
TGCGCCAGCAGCCATTTCGACGGCAACTCCGGGGAGCTGTTTTTT